The clone carrying this T cell receptor (beta chain) is a singleton in its sample. Noted time point: pre-treatment sample, taken before nivolumab and TIL therapy. The CDR3 runs 14 residues. The germline CDR1 and CDR2 sequences are MDHEN and SYDVKM. Unmatched junction bases numbered 4, after V lost 4 bases and J lost 4 bases. The data were taken from a study of TIL therapy for anti-PD-1-resistant metastatic lung cancer. As for the study in general: Patients then received nivolumab; progressors got lymphodepletion, TIL and IL-2. Most patients had lung adenocarcinoma; several tumors were EGFR-mutant, two ALK-rearranged; half smoked currently or formerly.

Sequencing used immunoSEQ v3. Survey-level samples got around 2.1 million read pairs; deep-level samples got about 5-6.5 million. The repertoire was sequenced with immunoSEQ multiplex PCR; TCRdb's copy has only in-frame clones and lacks some. The sample yields approximately 20,000 clones, about 79% seen once. The source is a person between 30 and 80 years old with non-small cell lung cancer. This material consisted of blood, taken at baseline. The rearrangement links TRBV28 to TRBJ2-3; 8 nucleotides agree with TRBD1. As DNA, the CDR3 is TGTGCCAGCAGTTATGCGGACAGGGCAGATACGCAGTATTTT. As protein: CASSYADRADTQYF.